The sequence of this T cell receptor beta chain was determined in a study of shared clonotypes between healthy human individuals. Study results and limitations: Naive subsets tended to show greater estimated richness than memory subsets.

Notes on this clone: Its target is not known.

This CDR3 region has 17 residues. Germline CDR1 SNHLY, CDR2 FYNNEI. With V trimmed by 5 bases and J by 5 bases, 13 bases remained unmatched. Repertoires were generated with immunoSEQ multiplex PCR, while TCRdb's copy carries only in-frame clones and drops some. The table has some 2.3 million clones, about 92% seen once. V and J are TRBV2 and TRBJ2-5; 11 bases agree with TRBD2. The receptor comes from a man aged 18-30 years in good health. Some clones in this sample may be carry-over from other donors' samples. The sequencing sample was made of naive CD4+ T cells from PBMCs. Subset noted: CD45RA+ positively selected. The CDR3 DNA follows: TGTGCCAGCAGTCACGCTAGCGGGAGGCAGGGAGGGGAGACCCAGTACTTC. It codes for CASSHASGRQGGETQYF.